The T cell receptor beta chain under discussion was sequenced for a study of blood T cells in healthy people across ages. As for the study in general: Through template switching, about one barcoded beta molecule was captured per two T cells, as measured in model experiments. Findings and limits, study-wide: The lack of PBMC sorting stopped any conclusive naive versus antigen-experienced comparison.

Primed by a sample-barcoded 5' primer and a J-beta primer mix, a second PCR proceeded for about 7 to 12 cycles. Each CDR3 protein gets one entry after TCRdb re-called the 5' RACE reads with MiXCR. The sample holds roughly 730,000 distinct CDR3 sequences, 56% seen once. The sample providers were healthy Caucasian people from Russia, aged about 6 to 90. RNA extraction gave at least 5 micrograms of total RNA per sample. In its sample, this clonotype was seen a few times. Its antigen is not known. CDR3 length: 15 amino acids. Trimming took off 6 bases at V and 3 bases at J, with 18 bases between the two ends. Germline CDR1 is MDHEN and CDR2 is SYDVKM.

This clonotype was sampled from a man aged 40-49 years in good health. This rearrangement joins TRBV28 to TRBJ2-7; D might be TRBD1 or TRBD2, each matching 5 bases. Sequenced material: blood. As DNA, the CDR3 is TGTGCCAGCAGCTCTACCGGGGCAGAAGACTACGAGCAGTACTTC. The encoded protein is CASSSTGAEDYEQYF.